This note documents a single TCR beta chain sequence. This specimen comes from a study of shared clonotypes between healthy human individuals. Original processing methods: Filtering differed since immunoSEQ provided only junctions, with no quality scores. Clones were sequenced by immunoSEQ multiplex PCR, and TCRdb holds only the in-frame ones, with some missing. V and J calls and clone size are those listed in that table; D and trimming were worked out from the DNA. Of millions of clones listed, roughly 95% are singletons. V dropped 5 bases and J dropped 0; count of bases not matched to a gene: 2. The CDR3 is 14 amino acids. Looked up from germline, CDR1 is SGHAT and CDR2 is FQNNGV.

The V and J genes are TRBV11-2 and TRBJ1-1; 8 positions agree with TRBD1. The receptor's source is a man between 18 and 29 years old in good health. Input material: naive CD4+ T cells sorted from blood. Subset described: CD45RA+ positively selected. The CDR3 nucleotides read TGTGCCAGCAGCCGGACAGGGTTGAACACTGAAGCTTTCTTT. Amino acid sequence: CASSRTGLNTEAFF. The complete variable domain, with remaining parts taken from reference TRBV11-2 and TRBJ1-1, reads EAGVAQSPRYKIIEKRQSVAFWCNPISGHATLYWYQQILGQGPKLLIQFQNNGVVDDSQLPKDRFSAERLKGVDSTLKIQPAKLEDSAVYLCASSRTGLNTEAFFGQGTRLTVV.